The 9 T cell receptor beta chains below come from one sample, sequenced in a study of blood T cells in healthy people across ages. A second PCR of 7 to 11 cycles used a sample-barcoded 5' primer and a J-beta primer mix. A single record per CDR3 protein comes from TCRdb applying MiXCR to the 5' RACE reads. Among about 1 million distinct CDR3 sequences listed, around 45% were seen once. The source material was blood. The receptors were sampled from a woman between 55 and 75 years old in good health.

Points on this clonotype: A read error is possible here, since a much larger clone lies one base away. The rearrangement uses TRBV5-1 and TRBJ2-3; D not resolved. This CDR3 has 14 amino acids. Germline-derived CDR1 and CDR2 are SGHRS and YFSETQ. This chain's CDR3 is CASGLDGVEDTQYF. In nucleotides, the CDR3 is TGCGCCAGCGGCTTGGACGGAGTGGAAGATACGCAGTATTTT.

The chain couples TRBV5-8 to TRBJ2-3; 9 nucleotides line up with TRBD1. The CDR3 runs 16 residues. The germline gives CDR1 SGHTS, CDR2 YDEGEE. The trim removed 2 bases at V and 0 bases at J, leaving 4 bases unmatched. The CDR3, as DNA: TGTGCCAGCAGCTTAGGACAGGGGCGTAGCACAGATACGCAGTATTTT. It encodes CASSLGQGRSTDTQYF.

The chain employs TRBV3-1 and TRBJ2-5, with 8 bases aligning to TRBD2. J lost 3 bases, V lost 0 bases, and 9 bases had no gene match. CDR1 and CDR2 from the germline V gene are LGHDT and YNNKEL (reference sequence). This CDR3 is 17 amino acids long. The CDR3 coding sequence is TGTGCCAGCAGCCAAGATTTGTCTAGCGGGCGCAAAGAGACCCAGTACTTC. Translation gives CASSQDLSSGRKETQYF.

The V gene is TRBV5-6, the J gene TRBJ2-3; D is possibly TRBD1 (6 bases). The CDR3 is 15 amino acids. CDR1 and CDR2 (germline): SGHDT, YYEEEE. V lost 1 base and J 5 bases, leaving 14 bases between the germline ends. This chain's CDR3 is CASSLRDTVIDTQYF. Written as DNA, the CDR3 is TGTGCCAGCAGCTTGAGGGACACGGTTATAGATACGCAGTATTTT.

The chain is built from TRBV7-2 and TRBJ2-1; weak D call: TRBD1 (6 bases). The CDR3 has 15 residues. Germline V CDR1 and CDR2: SGHTA, FQGNSA. Trimming left V 5 bases short and J 5 bases short, with 16 bases between. The CDR3 is CASSRTGNKNNEQFF. Here the CDR3 DNA reads TGTGCCAGCAGCCGAACAGGGAATAAGAACAATGAGCAGTTCTTC.

The CDR3 here is CASSHRDRGDYGYTF. CDR3 in DNA: TGTGCCAGCAGTCACCGGGACAGGGGCGACTATGGCTACACCTTC. The chain employs TRBV28 and TRBJ1-2; TRBD1 agrees at 10 bases. Germline V gene data show CDR1 as MDHEN and CDR2 as SYDVKM. This CDR3 is 15 amino acids long. With 5 bases clipped from V and 3 bases from J, the junction kept 6 bases outside the gene matches.

This chain connects TRBV5-5 to TRBJ2-1; TRBD1 or TRBD2 may be the D gene (5 bases each). The germline V gene has CDR1 SGHKS and CDR2 YYEKEE (reference sequence). CDR3 size: 17 residues. V was pared by 3 bases and J by 2 bases, with 18 bases between. DNA of the CDR3: TGTGCCAGCAGCTCCAGGTTTACCGGGACGACCTACAATGAGCAGTTCTTC. It encodes CASSSRFTGTTYNEQFF.

As for this clonotype: One end of the junction does not line up with germline, which may come from a read error. The J gene is TRBJ1-2, the V gene TRBV20-1, with TRBD1 matching over 7 bases. The CDR3 extends over 14 amino acids. Germline values: CDR1 DFQATT, CDR2 SNEGSKA (reference sequence). The CDR3 reads CGARIPGGLYGYTF. CDR3 bases: TGCGGTGCTAGAATACCAGGGGGACTTTATGGCTACACCTTC.

This rearrangement joins TRBV20-1 to TRBJ2-1; D assignment may be TRBD1 or TRBD2 (5 bases each). CDR1 is DFQATT and CDR2 is SNEGSKA in the germline V gene (reference sequence). CDR3 length: 11 amino acids. V gave up 3 bases and J gave up 10 bases, with 10 bases separating them. The CDR3 is CSARRGWEQFF. The DNA of the CDR3 is TGCAGTGCTAGGAGGGGCTGGGAGCAGTTCTTC.